Listed below are T cell receptor beta chains from one sample, sequenced in a study of T cells in Graves' hyperthyroidism and ophthalmopathy. Via MiXCR, TCRdb re-called the multiplex PCR reads, giving one row per CDR3 protein. The sample shows 250,000 to 300,000 distinct CDR3 sequences, roughly 19% of them seen only once. The sample taken for sequencing was blood. The receptors were sampled from a man aged 45 to 65 with Graves' ophthalmopathy. Both conserved end residues are part of each CDR3. Fields, in order: clone size, V gene, J gene, D gene, CDR3 protein, CDR3 DNA. The D gene is left open where the match is weak. Clone size, where shown, is once, few, many, or a class for clones that have expanded.

clone size: NA
V gene: TRBV7-9
J gene: TRBJ1-2
D gene: NA
CDR3 protein: CASSQTVDYGYTF
CDR3 DNA: TGTGCCAGCAGCCAGACAGTGGACTATGGCTACACCTTC

clone size: NA
V gene: TRBV10-3
J gene: TRBJ2-5
D gene: NA
CDR3 protein: CAISESTGRGAQETQYF
CDR3 DNA: TGTGCCATCAGTGAGTCGACGGGGCGCGGAGCCCAAGAGACCCAGTACTTC

clone size: few
V gene: TRBV28
J gene: TRBJ1-6
D gene: TRBD1
CDR3 protein: CASSQEARGDSPLHF
CDR3 DNA: TGTGCCAGCAGCCAAGAGGCCAGGGGGGATTCACCCCTCCACTTT

clone size: many
V gene: TRBV10-3
J gene: TRBJ2-5
D gene: NA
CDR3 protein: CAISESISGASGETQYF
CDR3 DNA: TGTGCCATCAGTGAGTCGATTTCAGGGGCGTCAGGAGAGACCCAGTACTTC

clone size: many
V gene: TRBV28
J gene: TRBJ2-3
D gene: NA
CDR3 protein: CASSSPAALDTQYF
CDR3 DNA: TGTGCCAGCAGTTCCCCGGCGGCATTGGATACGCAGTATTTT

clone size: few
V gene: TRBV5-1
J gene: TRBJ1-5
D gene: TRBD1
CDR3 protein: CASSLDDRGPQHF
CDR3 DNA: TGCGCCAGCAGCTTGGACGACAGGGGACCCCAGCATTTT

clone size: many
V gene: TRBV11-1
J gene: TRBJ1-1
D gene: NA
CDR3 protein: CASSSREAHTEAFF
CDR3 DNA: TGTGCCAGCAGCAGTCGGGAAGCTCACACTGAAGCTTTCTTT

clone size: NA
V gene: TRBV6-1
J gene: TRBJ2-7
D gene: NA
CDR3 protein: CASKESRGGYEQYF
CDR3 DNA: TGTGCCAGCAAGGAGTCCCGAGGCGGCTACGAGCAGTACTTC

clone size: many
V gene: TRBV7-2
J gene: TRBJ2-1
D gene: NA
CDR3 protein: CASSLQGYEQFF
CDR3 DNA: TGTGCCAGCAGCCTTCAGGGGTATGAGCAGTTCTTC

clone size: NA
V gene: TRBV9
J gene: TRBJ1-2
D gene: NA
CDR3 protein: CASSSKEVRGRGYTF
CDR3 DNA: TGTGCCAGCAGCTCCAAAGAGGTCAGGGGTCGTGGCTACACCTTC

clone size: NA
V gene: TRBV7-8
J gene: TRBJ2-2
D gene: NA
CDR3 protein: CASSSQGKAGELFF
CDR3 DNA: TGTGCCAGCAGCTCTCAGGGGAAGGCCGGGGAGCTGTTTTTT

clone size: many
V gene: TRBV2
J gene: TRBJ2-6
D gene: TRBD1
CDR3 protein: CASTRQGVTGANVLTF
CDR3 DNA: TGTGCCAGCACGCGACAGGGGGTAACTGGGGCCAACGTCCTGACTTTC

clone size: many
V gene: TRBV28
J gene: TRBJ1-2
D gene: NA
CDR3 protein: CASSGPDQGWDGYTF
CDR3 DNA: TGTGCCAGCAGTGGGCCGGATCAGGGGTGGGATGGCTACACCTTC

clone size: few
V gene: TRBV4-2
J gene: TRBJ2-4
D gene: TRBD1
CDR3 protein: CASSLYRTGGDIQYF
CDR3 DNA: TGTGCCAGCAGCCTATATAGGACAGGGGGGGACATTCAGTACTTC

clone size: NA
V gene: TRBV12-5
J gene: TRBJ2-5
D gene: TRBD1
CDR3 protein: CARGLVLAGTGPFETQYF
CDR3 DNA: TGTGCTAGAGGTTTGGTACTTGCCGGGACAGGGCCGTTCGAGACCCAGTACTTC

clone size: few
V gene: TRBV6-5
J gene: TRBJ2-1
D gene: TRBD1
CDR3 protein: CASSYSLGTGNEQFF
CDR3 DNA: TGTGCCAGCAGTTACTCTCTCGGGACAGGCAATGAGCAGTTCTTC

clone size: NA
V gene: TRBV28
J gene: TRBJ1-2
D gene: NA
CDR3 protein: CASSLFGKARTHGYTF
CDR3 DNA: TGTGCCAGCAGTTTATTTGGTAAAGCTAGGACGCATGGCTACACCTTC

clone size: many
V gene: TRBV7-9
J gene: TRBJ2-3
D gene: TRBD2
CDR3 protein: CASSLGGRGSTDTQYF
CDR3 DNA: TGTGCCAGCAGCTTAGGCGGGAGGGGGAGCACAGATACGCAGTATTTT

clone size: many
V gene: TRBV6-1
J gene: TRBJ1-1
D gene: TRBD1
CDR3 protein: CASSEAPGQGNTEAFF
CDR3 DNA: TGTGCCAGCAGTGAAGCTCCGGGACAGGGAAACACTGAAGCTTTCTTT

clone size: many
V gene: TRBV27
J gene: TRBJ1-2
D gene: TRBD1
CDR3 protein: CASSFYGQGYYGYTF
CDR3 DNA: TGTGCCAGCAGTTTCTACGGACAGGGCTACTATGGCTACACCTTC

clone size: few
V gene: TRBV28
J gene: TRBJ1-2
D gene: TRBD1
CDR3 protein: CASSSRTGADTF
CDR3 DNA: TGTGCCAGCAGTTCTAGGACAGGGGCGGACACCTTC

clone size: NA
V gene: TRBV11-2
J gene: TRBJ2-1
D gene: TRBD2
CDR3 protein: CASSLTGLAGGRSSYNEQFF
CDR3 DNA: TGTGCCAGCAGCTTAACCGGACTAGCGGGAGGGCGGAGCTCCTACAATGAGCAGTTCTTC

clone size: few
V gene: TRBV2
J gene: TRBJ2-1
D gene: NA
CDR3 protein: CASSEGVGGEQFF
CDR3 DNA: TGTGCCAGCAGTGAAGGGGTGGGGGGTGAGCAGTTCTTC

clone size: NA
V gene: TRBV20-1
J gene: TRBJ2-3
D gene: TRBD1
CDR3 protein: CSASTIGGQGVTDTQYF
CDR3 DNA: TGCAGTGCTAGTACTATCGGGGGACAGGGTGTGACAGATACGCAGTATTTT

clone size: NA
V gene: TRBV11-2
J gene: TRBJ1-5
D gene: NA
CDR3 protein: CASSQEKYSNQPQHF
CDR3 DNA: TGTGCCAGCAGCCAAGAGAAGTATAGCAATCAGCCCCAGCATTTT

clone size: few
V gene: TRBV30
J gene: TRBJ2-2
D gene: NA
CDR3 protein: CACQIWDLTGELFF
CDR3 DNA: TGTGCCTGCCAAATCTGGGACCTCACCGGGGAGCTGTTTTTT

clone size: NA
V gene: TRBV3-1
J gene: TRBJ2-7
D gene: TRBD1
CDR3 protein: CASSPTQGSGYEQYF
CDR3 DNA: TGTGCCAGCAGCCCCACACAGGGGTCGGGCTACGAGCAGTACTTC

clone size: many
V gene: TRBV11-2
J gene: TRBJ1-2
D gene: NA
CDR3 protein: CASSLAERQNYGYTF
CDR3 DNA: TGTGCCAGCAGCTTAGCCGAGCGGCAGAACTATGGCTACACCTTC

clone size: many
V gene: TRBV2
J gene: TRBJ2-1
D gene: TRBD2
CDR3 protein: CASSDETSVDNEQFF
CDR3 DNA: TGTGCCAGCAGTGACGAGACTAGCGTAGACAATGAGCAGTTCTTC

clone size: few
V gene: TRBV3-1
J gene: TRBJ2-2
D gene: NA
CDR3 protein: CASSQDSGELFF
CDR3 DNA: TGTGCCAGCAGCCAAGACTCAGGGGAGCTGTTTTTT

clone size: many
V gene: TRBV7-8
J gene: TRBJ2-7
D gene: NA
CDR3 protein: CASSLSGTSYEQYF
CDR3 DNA: TGTGCCAGCAGCTTATCAGGGACCTCCTACGAGCAGTACTTC

clone size: many
V gene: TRBV7-2
J gene: TRBJ2-3
D gene: NA
CDR3 protein: CASSLRASSTDTQYF
CDR3 DNA: TGTGCCAGCAGCTTAAGAGCCAGTAGCACAGATACGCAGTATTTT

clone size: many
V gene: TRBV7-3
J gene: TRBJ2-3
D gene: NA
CDR3 protein: CASSLTPGLNTDTQYF
CDR3 DNA: TGTGCCAGCAGCTTAACCCCGGGACTCAACACAGATACGCAGTATTTT

clone size: few
V gene: TRBV11-3
J gene: TRBJ2-1
D gene: TRBD2
CDR3 protein: CASSLRTSGRNEQFF
CDR3 DNA: TGTGCCAGCAGCCTGAGGACTAGCGGGAGGAATGAGCAGTTCTTC

clone size: NA
V gene: TRBV7-9
J gene: TRBJ2-3
D gene: TRBD2
CDR3 protein: CASSALGVGGSRDTQYF
CDR3 DNA: TGTGCCAGCAGCGCCCTGGGGGTCGGCGGGAGCAGAGATACGCAGTATTTT

clone size: NA
V gene: TRBV10-3
J gene: TRBJ2-1
D gene: TRBD2
CDR3 protein: CAASPRASGSSYNEQFF
CDR3 DNA: TGTGCCGCCTCCCCCAGGGCTAGCGGGAGCTCCTACAATGAGCAGTTCTTC

clone size: NA
V gene: TRBV13
J gene: TRBJ2-3
D gene: TRBD2
CDR3 protein: CASSFSGIADTQYF
CDR3 DNA: TGTGCCAGCAGCTTCAGCGGGATTGCAGATACGCAGTATTTT

clone size: few
V gene: TRBV18
J gene: TRBJ1-4
D gene: NA
CDR3 protein: CASSRNRARTNEKLFF
CDR3 DNA: TGTGCCAGCTCACGGAATCGGGCGAGGACTAATGAAAAACTGTTTTTT

clone size: NA
V gene: TRBV6-1
J gene: TRBJ2-4
D gene: NA
CDR3 protein: CASSSRSTQAKNIQYF
CDR3 DNA: TGTGCCAGCAGTTCCCGATCTACCCAAGCCAAAAACATTCAGTACTTC

clone size: many
V gene: TRBV10-3
J gene: TRBJ2-1
D gene: NA
CDR3 protein: CAISESEGNGEQFF
CDR3 DNA: TGTGCCATCAGTGAGTCGGAGGGTAACGGTGAGCAGTTCTTC

clone size: NA
V gene: TRBV7-9
J gene: TRBJ2-1
D gene: NA
CDR3 protein: CANSLAGGSFNEQFF
CDR3 DNA: TGTGCCAACAGCCTCGCCGGAGGCAGTTTCAATGAGCAGTTCTTC

clone size: few
V gene: TRBV19
J gene: TRBJ1-4
D gene: NA
CDR3 protein: CASSWISPRAREKLFF
CDR3 DNA: TGTGCCAGTAGTTGGATTTCCCCACGGGCCAGGGAAAAACTGTTTTTT

clone size: many
V gene: TRBV28
J gene: TRBJ2-7
D gene: TRBD1
CDR3 protein: CASSFAGGYEQYF
CDR3 DNA: TGTGCCAGCAGTTTCGCAGGGGGCTACGAGCAGTACTTC

clone size: many
V gene: TRBV20-1
J gene: TRBJ2-7
D gene: NA
CDR3 protein: CSARGPADHEQYF
CDR3 DNA: TGCAGTGCTAGAGGGCCAGCGGACCACGAGCAGTACTTC

clone size: few
V gene: TRBV9
J gene: TRBJ2-1
D gene: TRBD2
CDR3 protein: CASSFKLAGNEQFF
CDR3 DNA: TGTGCCAGCAGCTTTAAACTAGCGGGCAATGAGCAGTTCTTC

clone size: NA
V gene: TRBV18
J gene: TRBJ1-2
D gene: NA
CDR3 protein: CASSDPTGALANYGYTF
CDR3 DNA: TGTGCCAGCTCAGATCCGACAGGAGCCTTAGCTAACTATGGCTACACCTTC

clone size: few
V gene: TRBV6-1
J gene: TRBJ2-3
D gene: NA
CDR3 protein: CASSELWTSTDTQYF
CDR3 DNA: TGTGCCAGCAGTGAATTGTGGACTAGCACAGATACGCAGTATTTT

clone size: many
V gene: TRBV11-2
J gene: TRBJ2-7
D gene: NA
CDR3 protein: CASSQRLGPEEQYF
CDR3 DNA: TGTGCCAGCAGCCAACGACTGGGGCCAGAAGAGCAGTACTTC

clone size: many
V gene: TRBV2
J gene: TRBJ1-2
D gene: NA
CDR3 protein: CASIMNPGVQGYGYTF
CDR3 DNA: TGTGCCAGCATCATGAACCCGGGTGTGCAGGGCTATGGCTACACCTTC

clone size: few
V gene: TRBV28
J gene: TRBJ1-2
D gene: NA
CDR3 protein: CASSSTPRVNGYTF
CDR3 DNA: TGTGCCAGCAGTTCAACCCCCCGGGTCAATGGCTACACCTTC

clone size: few
V gene: TRBV28
J gene: TRBJ2-2
D gene: NA
CDR3 protein: CASVEGGTGELFF
CDR3 DNA: TGTGCCAGCGTGGAGGGTGGGACCGGGGAGCTGTTTTTT

clone size: NA
V gene: TRBV7-3
J gene: TRBJ2-1
D gene: TRBD2
CDR3 protein: CASSPLSGSSYNEQFF
CDR3 DNA: TGTGCCAGCAGCCCCCTGAGCGGGAGCTCCTACAATGAGCAGTTCTTC

clone size: NA
V gene: TRBV28
J gene: TRBJ2-3
D gene: TRBD2
CDR3 protein: CASTPGGLAEPTDTQYF
CDR3 DNA: TGTGCCAGCACCCCCGGGGGACTAGCGGAACCCACAGATACGCAGTATTTT